Sequencing of this T cell receptor (beta chain) was carried out in a study of cytomegalovirus exposure and HLA in healthy donors. Use of 60 Vbeta and 13 Jbeta primers characterized the PCR. This table comes from immunoSEQ multiplex PCR, and its TCRdb copy is limited to in-frame clones, with some not included. The table records approximately 150,000 clones, about 60% of them present only once. Regarding the study as a whole: The study reported that TCR beta sequences accurately predicted HLA-A and HLA-B alleles in most subjects.

CDR3 length: 13 residues. Per the germline V gene, CDR1 is SGDLS and CDR2 is YYNGEE. Trimming shortened V by 2 bases and J by 2 bases, and 7 bases separated the two germline ends. This clone has a handful of counts. Its antigen is not identified. V usage is TRBV9 and J usage is TRBJ2-5; D ambiguous. Sequenced: PBMCs. This TCR came from a woman aged 60 to 75 in good health and CMV-seropositive. CDR3 protein: CASSVGTQETQYF. The CDR3 DNA is TGTGCCAGCAGCGTGGGCACTCAAGAGACCCAGTACTTC.